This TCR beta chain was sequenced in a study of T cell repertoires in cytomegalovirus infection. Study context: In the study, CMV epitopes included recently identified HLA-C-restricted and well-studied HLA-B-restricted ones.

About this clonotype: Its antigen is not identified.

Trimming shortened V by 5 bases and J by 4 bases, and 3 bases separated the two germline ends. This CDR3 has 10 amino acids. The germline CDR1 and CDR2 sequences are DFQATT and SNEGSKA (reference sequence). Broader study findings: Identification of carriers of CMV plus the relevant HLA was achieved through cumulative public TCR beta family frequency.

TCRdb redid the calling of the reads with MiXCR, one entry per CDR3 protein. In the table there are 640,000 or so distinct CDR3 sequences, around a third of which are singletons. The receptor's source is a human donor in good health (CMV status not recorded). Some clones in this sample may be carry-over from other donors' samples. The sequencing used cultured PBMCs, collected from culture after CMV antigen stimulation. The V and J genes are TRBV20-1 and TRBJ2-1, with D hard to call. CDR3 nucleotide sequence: TGCAGTGCTTGGTACAATGAGCAGTTCTTC. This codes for CSAWYNEQFF.